This section outlines one TCR beta chain sequence together with its context. The source of the sample is a study of blood T cell repertoires in COVID-19. In the study overall: Samples of COVID-19 (acute and convalescent) were obtained from the United States, Italy and Spain.

The CDR3 runs to 12 residues. Germline trimming cut 2 bases from V and 10 bases from J; bases unmatched to any gene: 5. Germline CDR1 is SGHNT and CDR2 is YYREEE (reference sequence). Some clones are missing from TCRdb's copy, which holds only in-frame ones; the method was immunoSEQ multiplex PCR. The sample records approximately 150,000 clones, about 81% being singletons. The TCR comes from a woman aged 70-85 years with acute or convalescent COVID-19. The V and J genes are TRBV5-4 and TRBJ1-1; 7 bases are shared with TRBD1. The sequenced sample consisted of peripheral blood. The CDR3 coding sequence is TGTGCCAGCAGCTTTGCCCGACAGGGAGCTTTCTTT. Residues: CASSFARQGAFF.